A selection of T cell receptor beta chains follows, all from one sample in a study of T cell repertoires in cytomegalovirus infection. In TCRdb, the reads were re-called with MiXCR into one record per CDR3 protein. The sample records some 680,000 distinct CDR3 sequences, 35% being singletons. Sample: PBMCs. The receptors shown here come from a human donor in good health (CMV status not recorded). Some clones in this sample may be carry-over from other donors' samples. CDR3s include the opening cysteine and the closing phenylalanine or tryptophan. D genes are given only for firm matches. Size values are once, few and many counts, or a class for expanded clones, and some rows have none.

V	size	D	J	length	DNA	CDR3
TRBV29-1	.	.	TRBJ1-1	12	TGCAGCGGGGGCAGGGTGAACACTGAAGCTTTCTTT	CSGGRVNTEAFF
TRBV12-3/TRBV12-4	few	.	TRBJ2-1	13	TGTGCCAGCAGTTTTTATAGCGGCAATGAGCAGTTCTTC	CASSFYSGNEQFF
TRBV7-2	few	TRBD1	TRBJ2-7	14	TGTGCCAGCAGCCCTCAGGGGGACTCCTACGAGCAGTACTTC	CASSPQGDSYEQYF
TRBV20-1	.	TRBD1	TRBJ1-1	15	TGCAGTGCTAGAGACCTGGGACAGTTAAACACTGAAGCTTTCTTT	CSARDLGQLNTEAFF
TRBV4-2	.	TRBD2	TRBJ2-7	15	TGTGCCAGCAGCGCGACTAGCTCCCGACTCTACGAGCAGTACTTC	CASSATSSRLYEQYF
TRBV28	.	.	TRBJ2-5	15	TGTGCCAGCAGTTCCGGGACTGGGGCGATGGAGACCCAGTACTTC	CASSSGTGAMETQYF
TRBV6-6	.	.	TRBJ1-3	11	TGTGCCAGCAGTTACTTAGACACCATATATTTT	CASSYLDTIYF
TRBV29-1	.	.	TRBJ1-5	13	TGCAGCGTTGAAGGGGGGAGGAAAGAGCCCCAGCATTTT	CSVEGGRKEPQHF
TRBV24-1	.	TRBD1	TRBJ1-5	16	TGTGCCACCCCCCACGTTCGACAGGGGAAAAATCAGCCCCAGCATTTT	CATPHVRQGKNQPQHF
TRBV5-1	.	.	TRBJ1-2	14	TGCGCCAGCAGCCCGGGGGGATTCTCCTATGGCTACACCTTC	CASSPGGFSYGYTF
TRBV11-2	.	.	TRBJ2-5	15	TGTGCCAGCAGCTTAATCATGGGGGTTCAAGAGACCCAGTACTTC	CASSLIMGVQETQYF
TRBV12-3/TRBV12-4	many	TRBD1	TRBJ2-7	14	TGTGCCAGCAGCCGAGGACAGGGGGCTTACGAGCAGTACTTC	CASSRGQGAYEQYF
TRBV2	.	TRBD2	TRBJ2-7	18	TGTGCCAGCAGTGACCCGCCCGTGCTAGCGGGAGGTGCGGCCGAGCAGTACTTC	CASSDPPVLAGGAAEQYF
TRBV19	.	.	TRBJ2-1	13	TGTGCCGCCAACGGGGGTTTTGGCAATGAGCAGTTCTTC	CAANGGFGNEQFF
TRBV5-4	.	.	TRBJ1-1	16	TGTGCCAGCAGCTTGCCTCCCCAGGGCCCGAACACTGAAGCTTTCTTT	CASSLPPQGPNTEAFF
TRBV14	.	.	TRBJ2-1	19	TGTGCCAGCAGCCAAGTCGACGGGGGAGGGGGAAAGTCCTACAATGAGCAGTTCTTC	CASSQVDGGGGKSYNEQFF
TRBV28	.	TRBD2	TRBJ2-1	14	TGTGCCACCCGAGCGGGAAGCCCCTACAATGAGCAGTTCTTC	CATRAGSPYNEQFF
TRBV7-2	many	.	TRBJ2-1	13	TGTGCCAGCAGCCTATTCATTGGCAATGAGCAGTTCTTC	CASSLFIGNEQFF
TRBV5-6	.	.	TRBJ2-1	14	TGTGCCAGCAGCGCAGGGGGAGGTAGCGATGAGCAGTTCTTC	CASSAGGGSDEQFF
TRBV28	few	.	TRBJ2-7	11	TGTGCCAGCAGTATGGGAGGCGAGCAGTACTTC	CASSMGGEQYF
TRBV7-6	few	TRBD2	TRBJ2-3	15	TGTGCCAGCAGAACGCTAGCGGGGCCCACAGATACGCAGTATTTT	CASRTLAGPTDTQYF
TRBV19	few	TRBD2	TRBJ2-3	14	TGTGCCAGTAGTATCACTAGCGGCACAGATACGCAGTATTTT	CASSITSGTDTQYF
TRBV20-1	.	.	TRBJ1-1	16	TGCAGTGCGAGGCGGGACGGGCTCAGGTTAGACACTGAAGCTTTCTTT	CSARRDGLRLDTEAFF
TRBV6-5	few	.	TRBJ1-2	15	TGTGCCAGCAGAGCCTGGGACACAGCAAGCGATGGCTACACCTTC	CASRAWDTASDGYTF
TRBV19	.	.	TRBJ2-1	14	TGTGCCAGTAAGTACAATCGGGCCCGGAATGAGCAGTTCTTC	CASKYNRARNEQFF
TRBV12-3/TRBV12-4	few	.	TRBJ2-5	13	TGTGCCAGCGGCGGCAGAACCCAAGAGACCCAGTACTTC	CASGGRTQETQYF
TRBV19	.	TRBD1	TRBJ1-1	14	TGTGCCAGTAGTACCACAGGGGGCCGGACTGAAGCTTTCTTT	CASSTTGGRTEAFF
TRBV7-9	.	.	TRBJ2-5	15	TGTGCCAGCAGCTTAGTACAGGTCTCCCAAGAGACCCAGTACTTC	CASSLVQVSQETQYF
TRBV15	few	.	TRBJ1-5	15	TGTGCCACCAGCAGAGTGGCACAGAACAATCAGCCCCAGCATTTT	CATSRVAQNNQPQHF
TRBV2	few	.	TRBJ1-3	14	TGTGCCAGCAGTGACTGGGGAATAAGAAACACCATATATTTT	CASSDWGIRNTIYF
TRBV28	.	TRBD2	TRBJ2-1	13	TGTGCCAGTTGCGGTAGCGGGACCTATGAGCAGTTCTTC	CASCGSGTYEQFF
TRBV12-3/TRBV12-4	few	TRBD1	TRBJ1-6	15	TGTGCCAGCAGACCAGACAGGGTAAACGAATCACCCCTCCACTTT	CASRPDRVNESPLHF
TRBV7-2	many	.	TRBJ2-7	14	TGTGCCAGCAGCATTCAGGGGTTGACCTACGAGCAGTACTTC	CASSIQGLTYEQYF
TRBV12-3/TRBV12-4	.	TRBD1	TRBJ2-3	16	TGTGCCAGCAGTTTTCACACTGGGACAGGGGTGGGTACGCAGTATTTT	CASSFHTGTGVGTQYF
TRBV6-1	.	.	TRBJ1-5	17	TGTGCCAGCAGTGATGAGGGGGGGCTCTATAACCTAGGGCCCCAGCATTTT	CASSDEGGLYNLGPQHF
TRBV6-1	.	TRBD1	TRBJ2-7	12	TGTGCCAGCAGCAGACAGGGTAACGAGCAGTACTTC	CASSRQGNEQYF
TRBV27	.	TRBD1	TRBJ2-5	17	TGTGCCAGCAGTTTTCGTAGTACAGGGGGGTTCCAAGAGACCCAGTACTTC	CASSFRSTGGFQETQYF
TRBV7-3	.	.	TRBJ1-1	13	TGTTCCAGCAGCCCCCACCAGGGCACTGAAGCTTTCTTT	CSSSPHQGTEAFF
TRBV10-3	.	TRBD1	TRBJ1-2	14	TGTGCCATCGGGGGACAGGGGGCGAACTATGGCTACACCTTC	CAIGGQGANYGYTF
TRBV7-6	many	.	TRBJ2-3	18	TGTGCCAGCAGCTTAGAGGGGAGCGGTCCTTGGGAGACAGATACGCAGTATTTT	CASSLEGSGPWETDTQYF
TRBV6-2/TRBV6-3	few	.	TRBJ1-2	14	TGTGCCAGCAGTTACCCGGGACAAAGCTATGGCTACACCTTC	CASSYPGQSYGYTF
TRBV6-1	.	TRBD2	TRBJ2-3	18	TGTGCCAGCAGTGAAGATGGGCGGGCGGGAGGGACCACAGATACGCAGTATTTT	CASSEDGRAGGTTDTQYF
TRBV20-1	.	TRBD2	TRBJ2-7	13	TGCAGTGCGCTTAGCGGGAGCAACTACGAGCAGTACTTC	CSALSGSNYEQYF
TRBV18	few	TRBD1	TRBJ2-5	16	TGTGCCAGCTCACCACAAGGACAGGGGGCGCAGGAGACCCAGTACTTC	CASSPQGQGAQETQYF
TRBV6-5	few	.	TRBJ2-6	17	TGTGCCACCGCAGACACCATCTCTTTCTCTGGGGCCAACGTCCTGACTTTC	CATADTISFSGANVLTF
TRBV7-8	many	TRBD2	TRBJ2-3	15	TGTGCCAGCAGCTTACTAGCGGGGGTTGGGGATACGCAGTATTTT	CASSLLAGVGDTQYF
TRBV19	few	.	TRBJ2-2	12	TGTGCCAGTAATGAGGGAACTCGGGAGCTGTTTTTT	CASNEGTRELFF
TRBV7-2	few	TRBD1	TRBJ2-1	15	TGTGCCAGCAGCTTTCGAGGGACAGGGGTCAATGAGCAGTTCTTC	CASSFRGTGVNEQFF
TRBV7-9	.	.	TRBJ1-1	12	TGTGCCAGCAGTCCCGCTCGGATAGAAGCTTTCTTT	CASSPARIEAFF
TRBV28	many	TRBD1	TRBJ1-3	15	TGTGCCAGCAGTCAGGAGGGGGCGCGTGGAAACACCATATATTTT	CASSQEGARGNTIYF
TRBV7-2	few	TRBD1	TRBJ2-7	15	TGTGCCAGCAGCCCATGGTACAGGGGCGGTTACGAGCAGTACTTC	CASSPWYRGGYEQYF
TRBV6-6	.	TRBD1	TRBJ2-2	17	TGTGCCAGCAGTTACTCGCCGGGACAGGGCAATAACGGGGAGCTGTTTTTT	CASSYSPGQGNNGELFF
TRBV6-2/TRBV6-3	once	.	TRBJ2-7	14	TGTGCCAGCAGTTACAAGGTTAGCTCCTACGAGCAGTACTTC	CASSYKVSSYEQYF
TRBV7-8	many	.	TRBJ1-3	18	TGTGCCAGCAGCTTATTGGTCCCGGGACAATTGGCTGGAAACACCATATATTTT	CASSLLVPGQLAGNTIYF
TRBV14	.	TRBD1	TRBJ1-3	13	TGTGCCAGCCGGGGGACAGTCAGAAACACCATATATTTT	CASRGTVRNTIYF
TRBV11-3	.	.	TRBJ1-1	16	TGTGCCAGCAGCCCCCCCACGGGCTGTGGGAGCACTGAAGCTTTCTTT	CASSPPTGCGSTEAFF
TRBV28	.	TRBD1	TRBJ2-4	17	TGTGCCAGCAGCCCGACAGGGGGCGGACTAGCCAAAAACATTCAGTACTTC	CASSPTGGGLAKNIQYF
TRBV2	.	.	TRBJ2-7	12	TGTGCCAGCAGCGCGGGGGCGAGGAGGCAGTACTTC	CASSAGARRQYF